This TCR beta chain derives from a study of blood T cell repertoires in COVID-19. In the study overall: Samples representing acute and convalescent COVID-19 were sourced from the United States, Italy and Spain. Sources were T cells, B-cell-depleted T cells, or PBMCs; the material itself was cDNA or gDNA.

Seattle-derived patients entered the study during active infection and were followed longitudinally. Per the original data handling: Amplifying reference gene primers gave estimates of nucleated cell counts. Clones were sequenced by immunoSEQ multiplex PCR, and TCRdb holds only the in-frame ones, with some missing. That table furnishes V, J and clone size, whereas the DNA furnished D and trimming. Seen here are roughly 68,000 clones, approximately 88% observed once, and the top ten hold roughly 40%. The origin of this receptor is a woman aged 55-75 years with COVID-19, enrolled during active disease. Material: peripheral blood.

The CDR3 here is CASSLGEGGNQPQHF. For the CDR3, the DNA is TGCGCCAGCAGCTTAGGGGAGGGGGGTAATCAGCCCCAGCATTTT. This chain links TRBV5-1 with TRBJ1-5; D is perhaps TRBD1 (6 bases). The V and J ends lost 2 bases and 4 bases respectively, with 13 bases between them. Germline CDR1 is SGHRS and CDR2 is YFSETQ. The CDR3 has 15 residues.